The source of this T cell receptor beta chain is a study of blood T cells in healthy people across ages. General study results and limits: Changes seen in expanded clonotypes were possibly confounded by donor CMV status left unknown.

It was with a sample-barcoded 5' primer and a J-beta primer mix that a second PCR of roughly 6 to 12 cycles was run. TCRdb itself ran the 5' RACE reads through MiXCR, one entry per CDR3 protein. Of about 900,000 distinct CDR3 sequences in the sample, 60% to 80% are singletons; the top ten hold 25% to 30%. The V segment lost 5 bases and the J segment 2 bases; nucleotides outside the gene matches: 5. This CDR3 has 15 residues. Per the germline V gene, CDR1 is LGHNT and CDR2 is FRNRAP. A note on this clonotype: What it recognizes is unknown.

Every donor contributed roughly 10 milliliters of peripheral blood by blood draw. Sequenced sample: blood. This receptor was obtained from a man aged 25 to 40 in good health. The chain links TRBV12-5 to TRBJ2-3; 9 nucleotides match TRBD1. The CDR3, as DNA: TGTGCTAGTGGTCTGGGACAGGGACCCACAGATACGCAGTATTTT. Protein: CASGLGQGPTDTQYF.